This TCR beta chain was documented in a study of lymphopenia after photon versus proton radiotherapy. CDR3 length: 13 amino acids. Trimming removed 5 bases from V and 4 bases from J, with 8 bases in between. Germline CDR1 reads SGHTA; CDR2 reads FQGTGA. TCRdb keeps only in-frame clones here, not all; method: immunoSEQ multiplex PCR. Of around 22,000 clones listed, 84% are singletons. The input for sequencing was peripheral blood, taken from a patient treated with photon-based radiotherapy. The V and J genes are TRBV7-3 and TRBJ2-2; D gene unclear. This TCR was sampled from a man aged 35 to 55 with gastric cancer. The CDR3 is CASSRSVTGELFF. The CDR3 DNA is TGTGCCAGCAGCCGCAGCGTCACCGGGGAGCTGTTTTTT.